This TCR beta chain was captured in a study of beta chain features in type 1 diabetes. CDR1 and CDR2 from the germline V gene are LGHNA and YNFKEQ. The junction had 8 bases not matched to a gene; V was cut back by 0 bases and J by 0 bases. This CDR3 is 17 amino acids long. General study points: PCR might favor shorter templates, equally in patients and controls. Within patients, naive, central memory and Treg TCRB repertoires seemed more similar than within healthy donors.

CD4+ cells of the naive, central memory, regulatory and stem cell-like memory types were sorted via CD45RO/CCR7/CD25/CD127/CD95/CD27. This clone has at least ten counts. Its antigen is still unknown. Reverse transcription of all isolated RNA meant that expressed TCRB transcripts were sequenced. Naive, central memory and regulatory T cell samples averaged about 3.57 million reads. Sequencing was performed with immunoSEQ multiplex PCR; in TCRdb, only in-frame clones are kept and a portion is missing. The sample contains 110,000 to 150,000 clones, 9.2% of which appear only once. This rearrangement joins TRBV4-2 to TRBJ2-7; TRBD2 aligns across 7 bases. The sequence was collected from a man younger than 35 in good health. What was sequenced was central memory CD4+ T cells from blood. This chain's CDR3 is CASSQDPTAGSSYEQYF. For the CDR3, the DNA is TGTGCCAGCAGCCAAGATCCGACAGCGGGGTCCTCCTACGAGCAGTACTTC.